This T cell receptor beta chain was observed in a study of radiation and T cells in renal cell carcinoma. The ends lost 3 bases at V and 1 base at J; junction bases unmatched: 0. The germline gives CDR1 SGHNT, CDR2 YENEEA. There are 14 residues in the CDR3. Time point described: blood 4 weeks post-SBRT, at nephrectomy. The treatment is: 15 Gy SBRT to primary tumor, nephrectomy 4 weeks later. Clear cell pathology was present in this patient's renal cell carcinoma. The method was immunoSEQ multiplex PCR; TCRdb's version includes in-frame clones alone and lacks a portion of them. Altogether roughly 92,000 clones are present, 80% to 90% being singletons, with the ten largest covering roughly 7.6%.

This chain uses TRBV11-3 with TRBJ1-1, with 9 bases matching TRBD1. The receptor was isolated from a man aged 60-69 years with renal cell carcinoma. This specimen was blood, taken from a patient whose treatment included radiotherapy and nephrectomy. The CDR3 loop is CASSLGQGNTEAFF. The CDR3 coding sequence is TGTGCCAGCAGCTTGGGACAGGGGAACACTGAAGCTTTCTTT.